This TCR beta chain was captured by sequencing in a study of OX40 agonist ivuxolimab in advanced cancers. Overall study: The study gave patients intravenous ivuxolimab at 0.01 to 10 mg/kg every 2 weeks.

The count of this clone is one. V lost 3 bases to trimming and J lost 3 bases, with 9 bases between them. The CDR3 covers 13 residues. CDR1 is SEHNR and CDR2 is FQNEAQ in the germline V gene (reference sequence). Method: immunoSEQ multiplex PCR; TCRdb's copy keeps in-frame clones and lacks some. The sample has 50,000 to 75,000 clones; about 89% are singletons. The input for sequencing was CD4+ or CD8+ T cells sorted from blood, taken in a trial of the OX40 agonist ivuxolimab. This sequence originates from an adult with an advanced solid tumor such as melanoma, head and neck, liver or kidney cancer. The V gene is TRBV7-9, the J gene TRBJ2-7, with D possibly being TRBD2 (5 bases). CDR3 in amino acids: CASSFPGDYEQYF. DNA of the CDR3: TGTGCCAGCAGCTTTCCCGGGGACTACGAGCAGTACTTC. Together with reference TRBV7-9 and TRBJ2-7, the CDR3 gives the full variable domain: DTGVSQNPRHKITKRGQNVTFRCDPISEHNRLYWYRQTLGQGPEFLTYFQNEAQLEKSRLLSDRFSAERPKGSFSTLEIQRTEQGDSAMYLCASSFPGDYEQYFGPGTRLTVT.